This is a list of T cell receptor beta chains from one sample in a study of blood T cells in healthy people across ages. TCRdb re-called the 5' RACE reads with MiXCR, one entry per CDR3 protein. Seen here are some 1.4 million distinct CDR3 sequences, roughly 45% observed once, and the top ten hold roughly 7.9%. The sample consisted of blood. Receptors were obtained from a woman aged 18-29 years in good health. Both conserved end residues are part of each CDR3. The order of the fields is clone size, J gene, D gene, V gene, CDR3 protein, CDR3 DNA. A D gene is named only where the DNA matches it firmly. Not every row has a clone size; where given, it reads once, few, many or a size class.

size: NA
J: TRBJ2-5
D: NA
V: TRBV7-2
CDR3: CASSLRLNAEQYF
DNA: TGTGCCAGCAGCTTAAGGCTAAATGCGGAGCAGTACTTC

size: NA
J: TRBJ2-3
D: TRBD1
V: TRBV10-3
CDR3: CAISGQGTTSTDTQYF
DNA: TGTGCCATCAGTGGACAGGGTACAACTAGCACAGATACGCAGTATTTT

size: NA
J: TRBJ1-2
D: NA
V: TRBV5-1
CDR3: CASSLEAAGGYTF
DNA: TGCGCCAGCAGCTTGGAAGCCGCCGGAGGCTACACCTTC

size: few
J: TRBJ2-7
D: NA
V: TRBV4-1
CDR3: CASSQDRSRAYEQYF
DNA: TGCGCCAGCAGCCAAGATCGGAGCCGGGCCTACGAGCAGTACTTC

size: few
J: TRBJ2-7
D: NA
V: TRBV20-1
CDR3: CSARDRPGSRGEQYF
DNA: TGCAGTGCTAGAGATAGGCCGGGGAGCCGAGGCGAGCAGTACTTC

size: NA
J: TRBJ1-4
D: NA
V: TRBV6-5
CDR3: CASRDLGYYEKLFF
DNA: TGTGCCAGCAGGGATTTAGGCTATTACGAAAAACTGTTTTTT

size: NA
J: TRBJ2-1
D: TRBD2
V: TRBV4-2
CDR3: CASSQDLAGGPSPYNEQFF
DNA: TGTGCCAGCAGCCAAGATCTAGCGGGAGGGCCCTCCCCCTACAATGAGCAGTTCTTC

size: few
J: TRBJ1-3
D: NA
V: TRBV6-6
CDR3: CASTTGGTIYF
DNA: TGTGCCAGCACCACCGGAGGCACCATATATTTT

size: NA
J: TRBJ2-7
D: TRBD2
V: TRBV20-1
CDR3: CSARVATSGGPVFNEQYF
DNA: TGCAGTGCTAGAGTGGCGACTAGCGGGGGGCCGGTCTTCAATGAGCAGTACTTC

size: NA
J: TRBJ1-2
D: NA
V: TRBV10-3
CDR3: CAISESLGANYGYTF
DNA: TGTGCCATCAGTGAGTCTCTGGGGGCTAACTATGGCTACACCTTC

size: once
J: TRBJ1-6
D: NA
V: TRBV5-5
CDR3: CASSLAFTGAGYNSPLHF
DNA: TGTGCCAGCAGCTTGGCCTTCACGGGGGCCGGGTATAATTCACCCCTCCACTTT

size: few
J: TRBJ2-2
D: NA
V: TRBV5-1
CDR3: CASSLLGASNTGELFF
DNA: TGCGCCAGCAGCTTGCTGGGGGCATCGAACACCGGGGAGCTGTTTTTT

size: NA
J: TRBJ2-5
D: NA
V: TRBV6-5
CDR3: CASSYRMEKYQEAQYF
DNA: TGTGCCAGCAGTTACCGGATGGAAAAGTACCAAGAGGCCCAGTACTTC

size: few
J: TRBJ1-1
D: NA
V: TRBV20-1
CDR3: CRSAGDTEAFF
DNA: TGCAGGTCGGCGGGGGACACTGAAGCTTTCTTT

size: NA
J: TRBJ1-1
D: TRBD1
V: TRBV6-1
CDR3: CASIRFTFQSGQGATEAFF
DNA: TGTGCCAGCATCCGCTTTACCTTTCAATCAGGACAGGGGGCCACTGAAGCTTTCTTT

size: few
J: TRBJ1-2
D: NA
V: TRBV20-1
CDR3: CSAHNLGVGYTF
DNA: TGCAGTGCCCACAACCTCGGGGTAGGCTACACCTTC

size: NA
J: TRBJ2-7
D: TRBD1
V: TRBV27
CDR3: CASRRPGQQLSYEQYF
DNA: TGTGCCAGCAGGCGACCGGGACAGCAATTGTCCTACGAGCAGTACTTC

size: NA
J: TRBJ1-1
D: NA
V: TRBV7-9
CDR3: CASSLIDYTNTEAFF
DNA: TGTGCCAGCAGCTTGATTGATTATACTAACACTGAAGCTTTCTTT

size: NA
J: TRBJ2-1
D: TRBD2
V: TRBV20-1
CDR3: CSARTAIAGGLNEQFF
DNA: TGCAGTGCTAGAACTGCGATAGCGGGGGGGCTCAATGAGCAGTTCTTC

size: NA
J: TRBJ2-5
D: TRBD2
V: TRBV6-2/TRBV6-3
CDR3: CASSTRLAGEGTQYF
DNA: TGTGCCAGCAGTACGCGACTAGCGGGGGAGGGGACCCAGTACTTC

size: few
J: TRBJ1-1
D: NA
V: TRBV6-5
CDR3: CASSYYLEAFF
DNA: TGTGCCAGCAGTTACTATCTTGAAGCTTTCTTT

size: NA
J: TRBJ1-3
D: NA
V: TRBV12-3/TRBV12-4
CDR3: CASIGLGTSGNTIYF
DNA: TGTGCCAGCATCGGACTCGGCACCTCTGGAAACACCATATATTTT

size: NA
J: TRBJ1-6
D: NA
V: TRBV27
CDR3: CASRQLLVDSPLHF
DNA: TGTGCCAGCAGACAGCTATTAGTCGATTCACCCCTCCACTTT

size: NA
J: TRBJ2-6
D: NA
V: TRBV20-1
CDR3: CSARDHRLSGANVLTF
DNA: TGCAGTGCTAGAGATCATAGGCTCTCTGGGGCCAACGTCCTGACTTTC

size: few
J: TRBJ2-7
D: TRBD2
V: TRBV6-6
CDR3: CASSPTSGALYEQYF
DNA: TGTGCCAGCAGTCCGACTAGCGGAGCTTTATACGAGCAGTACTTC

size: once
J: TRBJ1-4
D: NA
V: TRBV21-1
CDR3: CASSIPPVGEKLFF
DNA: TGTGCCAGCAGCATCCCCCCAGTAGGGGAAAAACTGTTTTTT

size: NA
J: TRBJ1-3
D: NA
V: TRBV5-5
CDR3: CASSFVTGWDTIYF
DNA: TGTGCCAGCAGCTTCGTGACAGGCTGGGACACCATATATTTT

size: NA
J: TRBJ2-7
D: TRBD1
V: TRBV12-3/TRBV12-4
CDR3: CASSFGTVIEQYF
DNA: TGTGCCAGCAGTTTTGGGACAGTTATCGAACAGTACTTC

size: NA
J: TRBJ2-1
D: TRBD2
V: TRBV20-1
CDR3: CSAYGGLAGVWLRNEQFF
DNA: TGCAGTGCTTACGGGGGACTAGCGGGAGTTTGGCTACGGAATGAGCAGTTCTTC

size: few
J: TRBJ1-4
D: NA
V: TRBV5-1
CDR3: CASSLGGSRTNEKLFF
DNA: TGCGCCAGCAGCTTAGGAGGGAGCCGGACTAATGAAAAACTGTTTTTT

size: NA
J: TRBJ2-1
D: TRBD2
V: TRBV6-1
CDR3: CASSLPSGGDPTYNEQFF
DNA: TGTGCCAGCAGCCTTCCTAGCGGGGGTGACCCAACCTACAATGAGCAGTTCTTC

size: few
J: TRBJ2-1
D: TRBD2
V: TRBV20-1
CDR3: CSASRPGLAGGSSYNEQFF
DNA: TGCAGTGCTAGCCGACCGGGACTAGCGGGGGGGAGCTCCTACAATGAGCAGTTCTTC

size: NA
J: TRBJ2-7
D: TRBD1
V: TRBV6-2/TRBV6-3
CDR3: CASSPTGTGGVIGQYF
DNA: TGTGCCAGCAGCCCGACCGGGACAGGGGGCGTCATTGGTCAGTACTTC

size: NA
J: TRBJ2-3
D: TRBD2
V: TRBV7-2
CDR3: CASSLEAGGGRYAYF
DNA: TGTGCCAGCAGCTTGGAAGCGGGGGGCGGCAGATACGCGTATTTT

size: NA
J: TRBJ2-4
D: TRBD2
V: TRBV20-1
CDR3: CSVSGSAKNIQYF
DNA: TGCAGTGTTAGCGGGAGTGCCAAAAACATTCAGTACTTC

size: few
J: TRBJ1-2
D: NA
V: TRBV12-5
CDR3: CASALGGGGYTF
DNA: TGTGCTAGTGCCCTGGGGGGAGGGGGCTACACCTTC

size: few
J: TRBJ1-2
D: NA
V: TRBV2
CDR3: CASGSTTGPGDPNYGYTF
DNA: TGTGCCAGCGGATCAACAACAGGCCCTGGGGACCCTAACTATGGCTACACCTTC

size: once
J: TRBJ2-3
D: NA
V: TRBV27
CDR3: CASSVGVIADTQYF
DNA: TGTGCCAGCAGTGTAGGGGTGATCGCAGATACGCAGTATTTT

size: NA
J: TRBJ1-1
D: NA
V: TRBV30
CDR3: CAWSHPGRTNTEAFF
DNA: TGTGCCTGGAGTCATCCGGGGCGGACGAACACTGAAGCTTTCTTT

size: NA
J: TRBJ1-1
D: NA
V: TRBV2
CDR3: CASISGGAGARATEAFF
DNA: TGTGCCAGCATCTCGGGAGGGGCAGGGGCCAGGGCTACTGAAGCTTTCTTT

size: few
J: TRBJ2-1
D: NA
V: TRBV27
CDR3: CASTLGGEQFF
DNA: TGTGCCAGCACTTTAGGGGGTGAGCAGTTCTTC

size: few
J: TRBJ1-4
D: NA
V: TRBV25-1
CDR3: CATDEARIKGDWEKLFF
DNA: TGTGCCACCGATGAGGCCCGGATTAAGGGGGATTGGGAAAAACTGTTTTTT

size: NA
J: TRBJ2-3
D: NA
V: TRBV11-2
CDR3: CASSSMTFSTDTQYF
DNA: TGTGCCAGCAGCTCGATGACGTTTAGCACAGATACGCAGTATTTT

size: NA
J: TRBJ2-3
D: NA
V: TRBV6-4
CDR3: CASSERGGDTQYF
DNA: TGTGCCAGCAGTGAAAGGGGGGGTGATACGCAGTATTTT

size: NA
J: TRBJ2-1
D: TRBD2
V: TRBV15
CDR3: CATSRRGLADNEQFF
DNA: TGTGCCACCAGCAGGAGGGGACTAGCGGACAATGAGCAGTTCTTC

size: NA
J: TRBJ2-7
D: NA
V: TRBV5-1
CDR3: CASSFVSDSYEQYF
DNA: TGCGCCAGCAGCTTTGTTAGCGACTCCTACGAGCAGTACTTC

size: NA
J: TRBJ1-1
D: NA
V: TRBV7-9
CDR3: CASSSDSKGNTEAFF
DNA: TGTGCCAGCAGCTCCGACTCGAAAGGGAACACTGAAGCTTTCTTT

size: NA
J: TRBJ2-1
D: NA
V: TRBV5-1
CDR3: CASSTDRANEQFF
DNA: TGCGCCAGCAGCACAGACCGTGCTAATGAGCAGTTCTTC

size: few
J: TRBJ2-3
D: TRBD1
V: TRBV7-2
CDR3: CASSLNPHGQGVSDTQYF
DNA: TGTGCCAGCAGCTTAAATCCCCACGGACAGGGGGTTTCAGATACGCAGTATTTT

size: NA
J: TRBJ1-1
D: NA
V: TRBV2
CDR3: CASRPTPGWGAMNTEAFF
DNA: TGTGCCAGCAGACCCACCCCTGGGTGGGGCGCTATGAACACTGAAGCTTTCTTT

size: NA
J: TRBJ2-7
D: NA
V: TRBV27
CDR3: CASSGDKVRYEQYF
DNA: TGTGCCAGCAGTGGCGACAAGGTCCGCTACGAGCAGTACTTC

size: NA
J: TRBJ1-2
D: TRBD1
V: TRBV20-1
CDR3: CSASAGGHGYTF
DNA: TGCAGTGCTAGTGCAGGGGGTCATGGCTACACCTTC

size: NA
J: TRBJ1-2
D: NA
V: TRBV5-1
CDR3: CASSLGRPEKGYTF
DNA: TGCGCCAGCAGCTTGGGGAGGCCTGAGAAAGGCTACACCTTC

size: NA
J: TRBJ2-1
D: TRBD2
V: TRBV3-1
CDR3: CASSHGLAANEQFF
DNA: TGTGCCAGCAGCCACGGACTAGCGGCTAATGAGCAGTTCTTC